This passage covers 2 T cell receptor beta chains from one sample sequenced in a study of T cells expressing NK-cell markers. TCRdb re-called the 5' RACE reads and gives one entry per CDR3 protein, without DNA. This sample's table has about 150,000 distinct CDR3 sequences. Sequenced sample: blood T cells: a sorted CD56 or NKG2C T cell subset, CD4+ or CD8+ T cells, or bulk PBMC T cells (not recorded which). All receptors come from a woman between 50 and 59 years old in good health.

The CDR3 region is CASSFRGLASDTQYF. The V gene is TRBV5-1, the J gene TRBJ2-3. This CDR3 is built from 15 residues. Germline assignment: CDR1 SGHRS and CDR2 YFSETQ.

CDR3 region: CASRRSGSYNEQFF. The gene calls are TRBV28 and TRBJ2-1. This CDR3 has 14 residues. From germline, CDR1 is MDHEN and CDR2 SYDVKM.